This paragraph reports one T cell receptor (beta chain). Here immunoSEQ multiplex PCR was the method, and the copy in TCRdb shows in-frame clones only, minus some. This table holds about 45,000 clones, over 65% found once. This sample was taken from a study of control samples from healthy donors and cancer patients. The germline CDR1 and CDR2 sequences are SGHVS and FQNEAQ. V shed 4 bases, J shed 9 bases, and the junction held 8 bases outside the gene matches. There are 13 residues in the CDR3. The chain carries TRBV7-8 and TRBJ1-2; 7 bases fit TRBD1. The specimen was formalin-fixed, paraffin-embedded tissue. The sequence was collected from a male donor with melanoma. CDR3 sequence (DNA): TGTGCCAGCAGCTACAAGGGGACAGTAAGCTACACCTTC. This sequence encodes CASSYKGTVSYTF. Supplemented by reference TRBV7-8 and TRBJ1-2, the full variable domain reads GAGVSQSPRYKVAKRGQDVALRCDPISGHVSLFWYQQALGQGPEFLTYFQNEAQLDKSGLPSDRFFAERPEGSVSTLKIQRTQQEDSAVYLCASSYKGTVSYTFGSGTRLTVV.